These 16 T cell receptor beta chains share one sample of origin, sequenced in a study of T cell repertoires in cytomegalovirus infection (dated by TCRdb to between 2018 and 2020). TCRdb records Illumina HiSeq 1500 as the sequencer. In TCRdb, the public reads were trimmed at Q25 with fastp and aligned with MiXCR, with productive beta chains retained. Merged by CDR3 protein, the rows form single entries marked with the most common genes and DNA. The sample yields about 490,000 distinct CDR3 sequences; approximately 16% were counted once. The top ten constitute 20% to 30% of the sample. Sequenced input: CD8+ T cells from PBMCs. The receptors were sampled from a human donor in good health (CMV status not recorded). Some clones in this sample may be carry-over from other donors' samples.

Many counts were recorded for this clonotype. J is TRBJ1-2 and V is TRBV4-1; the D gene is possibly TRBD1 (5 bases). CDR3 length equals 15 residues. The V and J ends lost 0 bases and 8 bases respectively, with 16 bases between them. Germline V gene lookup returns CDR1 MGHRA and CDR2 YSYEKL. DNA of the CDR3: TGCGCCAGCAGCCAAGATTACCAGGGATTAGGGGGCTACACCTTC. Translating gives CASSQDYQGLGGYTF.

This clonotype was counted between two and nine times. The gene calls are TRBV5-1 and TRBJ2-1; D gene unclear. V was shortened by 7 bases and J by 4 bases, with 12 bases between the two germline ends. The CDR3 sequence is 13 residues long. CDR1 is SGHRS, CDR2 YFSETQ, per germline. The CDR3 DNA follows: TGCGCCAGCTACGACAACAGTTACAATGAGCAGTTCTTC. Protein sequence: CASYDNSYNEQFF.

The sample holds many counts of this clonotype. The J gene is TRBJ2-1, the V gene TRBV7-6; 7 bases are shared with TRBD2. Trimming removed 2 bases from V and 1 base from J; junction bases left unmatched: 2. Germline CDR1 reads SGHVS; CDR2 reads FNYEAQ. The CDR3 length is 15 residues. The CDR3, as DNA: TGTGCCAGCAGCTTACTAGCGGAGTCCTACAATGAGCAGTTCTTC. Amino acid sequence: CASSLLAESYNEQFF.

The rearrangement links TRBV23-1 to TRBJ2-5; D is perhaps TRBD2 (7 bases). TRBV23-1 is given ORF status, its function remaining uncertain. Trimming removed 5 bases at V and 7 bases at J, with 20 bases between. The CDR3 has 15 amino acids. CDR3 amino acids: CASSSIGGARGTQYF. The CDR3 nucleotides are TGCGCCAGCAGTTCAATAGGGGGGGCGCGCGGGACCCAGTACTTC.

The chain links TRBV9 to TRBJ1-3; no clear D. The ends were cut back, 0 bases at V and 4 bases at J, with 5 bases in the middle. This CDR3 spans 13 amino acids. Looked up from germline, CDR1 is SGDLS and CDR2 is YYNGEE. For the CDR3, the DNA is TGTGCCAGCAGCGTAGAGATGGGAAACACCATATATTTT. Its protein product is CASSVEMGNTIYF.

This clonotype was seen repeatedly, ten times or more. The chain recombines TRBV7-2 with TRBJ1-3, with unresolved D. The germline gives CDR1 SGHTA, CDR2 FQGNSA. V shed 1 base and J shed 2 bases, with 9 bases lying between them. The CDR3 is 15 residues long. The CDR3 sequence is CASSLGLPPGNTIYF. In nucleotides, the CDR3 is TGTGCCAGCAGCTTAGGACTCCCTCCTGGAAACACCATATATTTT.

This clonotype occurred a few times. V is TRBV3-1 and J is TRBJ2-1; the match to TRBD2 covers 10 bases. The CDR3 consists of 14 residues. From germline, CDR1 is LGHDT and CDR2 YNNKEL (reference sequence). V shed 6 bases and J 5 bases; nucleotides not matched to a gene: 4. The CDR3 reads CASRLLAGHNEQFF. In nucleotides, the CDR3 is TGTGCCAGCAGGTTACTAGCGGGGCACAATGAGCAGTTCTTC.

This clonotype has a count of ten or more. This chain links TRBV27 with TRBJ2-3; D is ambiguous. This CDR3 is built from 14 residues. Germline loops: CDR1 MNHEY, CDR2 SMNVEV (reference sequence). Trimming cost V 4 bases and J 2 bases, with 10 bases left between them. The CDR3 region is CASSSASHTDTQYF. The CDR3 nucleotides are TGTGCCAGCAGTTCAGCGAGCCACACAGATACGCAGTATTTT.

The CDR3 region has the DNA TGTGCCAGCAGGGTGGGGTCCGGGGAGCTGTTTTTT. This sequence encodes CASRVGSGELFF. This sequence joins TRBV11-3 and TRBJ2-2; D call uncertain. CDR3 size: 12 residues. V shed 6 bases and J shed 6 bases, with 8 bases lying between them. Germline CDR1 is SGHNT and CDR2 is YENEEA.

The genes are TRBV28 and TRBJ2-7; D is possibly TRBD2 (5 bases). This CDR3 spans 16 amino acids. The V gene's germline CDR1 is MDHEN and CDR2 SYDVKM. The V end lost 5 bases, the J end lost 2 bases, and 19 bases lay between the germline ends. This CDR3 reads CASSTAWTGSTYEQYF. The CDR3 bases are TGTGCCAGCAGTACCGCTTGGACGGGATCCACCTACGAGCAGTACTTC.

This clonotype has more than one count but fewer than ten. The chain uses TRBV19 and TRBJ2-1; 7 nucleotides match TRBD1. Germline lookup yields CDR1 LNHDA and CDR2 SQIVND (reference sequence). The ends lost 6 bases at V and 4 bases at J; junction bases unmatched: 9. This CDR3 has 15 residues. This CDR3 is CASRGDSHAYNEQFF. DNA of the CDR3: TGTGCCAGTAGAGGGGACAGCCATGCTTACAATGAGCAGTTCTTC.

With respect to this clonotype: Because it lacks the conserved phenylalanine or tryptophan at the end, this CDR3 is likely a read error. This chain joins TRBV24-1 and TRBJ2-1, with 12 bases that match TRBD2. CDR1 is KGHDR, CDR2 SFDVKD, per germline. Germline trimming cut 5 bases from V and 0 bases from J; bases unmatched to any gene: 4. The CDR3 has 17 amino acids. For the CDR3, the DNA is TGTGCCACCAGTGGTCTAGCGGGAGGGAGCTCCTACAATGAGCAGTTCTTA. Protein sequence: CATSGLAGGSSYNEQFL.

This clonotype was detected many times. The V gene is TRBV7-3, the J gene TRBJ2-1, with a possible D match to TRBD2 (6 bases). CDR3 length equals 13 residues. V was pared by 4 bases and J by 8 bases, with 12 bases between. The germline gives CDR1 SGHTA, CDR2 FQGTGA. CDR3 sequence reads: CASSWDGGDEQFF. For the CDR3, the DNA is TGTGCCAGCAGCTGGGACGGCGGGGATGAGCAGTTCTTC. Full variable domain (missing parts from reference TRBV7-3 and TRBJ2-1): GAGVSQTPSNKVTEKGKYVELRCDPISGHTALYWYRQSLGQGPEFLIYFQGTGAADDSGLPNDRFFAVRPEGSVSTLKIQRTERGDSAVYLCASSWDGGDEQFFGPGTRLTVL.

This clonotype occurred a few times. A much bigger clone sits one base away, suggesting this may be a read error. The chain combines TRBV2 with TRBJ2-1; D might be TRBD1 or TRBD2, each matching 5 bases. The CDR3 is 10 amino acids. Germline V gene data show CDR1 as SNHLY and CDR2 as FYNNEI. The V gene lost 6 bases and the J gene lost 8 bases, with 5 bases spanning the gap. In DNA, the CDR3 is TGTGCCAGCAGGGGGGATGAGCAGTTCTTC. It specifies CASRGDEQFF. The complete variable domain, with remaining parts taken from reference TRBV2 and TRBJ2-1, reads EPEVTQTPSHQVTQMGQEVILRCVPISNHLYFYWYRQILGQKVEFLVSFYNNEISEKSEIFDDQFSVERPDGSNFTLKIRSTKLEDSAMYFCASRGDEQFFGPGTRLTVL.

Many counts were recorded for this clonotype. CDR3 DNA: TGTGCCAGCAGCTTAGGCAGTAAATATCAGCCCCAGCATTTT. This translates into CASSLGSKYQPQHF. The chain joins TRBV11-2 to TRBJ1-5; D ambiguous. V gave up 1 base and J gave up 5 bases, with 9 bases separating them. Germline CDR1 SGHAT, CDR2 FQNNGV. The CDR3 is 14 residues long.

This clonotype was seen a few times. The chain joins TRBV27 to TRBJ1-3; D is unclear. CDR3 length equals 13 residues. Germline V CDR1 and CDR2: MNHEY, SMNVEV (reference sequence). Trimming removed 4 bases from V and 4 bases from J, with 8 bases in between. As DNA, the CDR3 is TGTGCCAGCAGTTCTCTTGGGGGAAACACCATATATTTT. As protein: CASSSLGGNTIYF.